A single sample gave rise to the 26 T cell receptor beta chains below, sequenced in a study of T cell responses to AZD1222 COVID-19 vaccine. Using immunoSEQ multiplex PCR, the repertoire was profiled, and TCRdb retains in-frame clones only, with some absent. There are approximately 180,000 clones in the sample; just under 95% occur only once, and around 0.97% lies in the top ten. Sequenced material: peripheral blood, taken 28 days after the second dose of the MenACWY control vaccine. The receptors originated from an adult who received the MenACWY meningococcal vaccine as a control.

The chain has TRBV19 and TRBJ1-1; 10 bases agree with TRBD1. CDR1 LNHDA and CDR2 SQIVND come from the germline V gene (reference sequence). This CDR3 comprises 16 residues. Trimming at V came to 2 bases and at J to 5 bases, leaving 8 bases not matched to a gene. The CDR3 region has the DNA TGTGCCAGTAGTATACCCGGGACAGGGGTGAGGACTGAAGCTTTCTTT. This codes for CASSIPGTGVRTEAFF.

The rearrangement uses TRBV5-3 and TRBJ1-2; a weak D match, TRBD1 (5 bases). TRBV5-3 falls under the ORF class, with uncertain function. CDR3 size: 15 residues. V was cut by 6 bases and J by 1 base, with 16 bases left in between. CDR3 DNA: TGTGCCAGAAACGGATGGGGCAAGCGTAACTATGGCTACACCTTC. Its protein is CARNGWGKRNYGYTF.

This clone was seen once. V usage is TRBV6-5 and J usage is TRBJ1-6, with a tentative D call TRBD1 (5 bases). Germline V gene data show CDR1 as MNHEY and CDR2 as SVGAGI. This CDR3 is built from 15 residues. Trimming stripped 0 bases from V and 11 bases from J, with 14 bases between. CDR3 sequence reads: CASSYSFLGRTPLHF. CDR3 nucleotide sequence: TGTGCCAGCAGTTACTCGTTCTTGGGGCGAACACCCCTCCACTTT.

DNA for the CDR3: TGTGCCAGCAGCCCCCCCGGGACTAGCGGCCAAGAGACCCAGTACTTC. Protein sequence: CASSPPGTSGQETQYF. V and J are TRBV2 and TRBJ2-5, with TRBD2 identical over 11 bases. This CDR3 comprises 16 residues. Germline V gene sequence: CDR1 SNHLY, CDR2 FYNNEI. V was pared by 6 bases and J by 1 base, with 7 bases of the junction left unmatched.

The V gene is TRBV7-2, the J gene TRBJ1-2; 11 nucleotides agree with TRBD1. The CDR3 spans 13 residues. CDR1 and CDR2 (germline): SGHTA, FQGNSA. The V segment lost 5 bases and the J segment 8 bases; nucleotides outside the gene matches: 4. The CDR3 loop is CASSGQGALGYTF. The CDR3 DNA reads TGTGCCAGCAGCGGACAGGGGGCACTCGGCTACACCTTC.

V and J are TRBV4-1 and TRBJ1-1; tentatively, D is TRBD1 (5 bases). Looked up from germline, CDR1 is MGHRA and CDR2 is YSYEKL. The V end lost 4 bases, the J end lost 1 base, and 13 bases lay between the germline ends. The CDR3 is made up of 15 amino acids. Here the CDR3 DNA reads TGCGCCAGCAGCCCCGGCTCGGGGGGGAACACTGAAGCTTTCTTT. Its translation: CASSPGSGGNTEAFF.

V usage is TRBV7-2 and J usage is TRBJ1-5; D uncertain. CDR3 length equals 13 residues. Germline CDR1 SGHTA, CDR2 FQGNSA. The V end lost 5 bases, the J end lost 4 bases, and 9 bases lay between the germline ends. In nucleotides, the CDR3 is TGTGCCAGCAGCCCAGAACAAAATCAGCCCCAGCATTTT. This translates into CASSPEQNQPQHF. Full variable domain (outside the CDR3, taken from reference TRBV7-2 and TRBJ1-5): GAGVSQSPSNKVTEKGKDVELRCDPISGHTALYWYRQSLGQGLEFLIYFQGNSAPDKSGLPSDRFSAERTGGSVSTLTIQRTQQEDSAVYLCASSPEQNQPQHFGDGTRLSIL.

Here the CDR3 reads CASSTFVGRLEEGNQPQHF. CDR3 DNA sequence: TGTGCCAGTAGTACGTTCGTGGGTCGGCTCGAGGAGGGCAATCAGCCCCAGCATTTT. This chain uses TRBV19 with TRBJ1-5; D ambiguous. The V end lost 4 bases, the J end lost 2 bases, and 24 bases lay between the germline ends. Germline values: CDR1 LNHDA, CDR2 SQIVND (reference sequence). The CDR3 length is 19 residues. Full variable domain (rest looked up from reference TRBV19 and TRBJ1-5): DGGITQSPKYLFRKEGQNVTLSCEQNLNHDAMYWYRQDPGQGLRLIYYSQIVNDFQKGDIAEGYSVSREKKESFPLTVTSAQKNPTAFYLCASSTFVGRLEEGNQPQHFGDGTRLSIL.

This clone was observed once. CDR3 DNA: TGTGCCAGTAGTCCATACGACTCTGGCGGCTACACCTTC. This sequence encodes CASSPYDSGGYTF. The chain has TRBV19 and TRBJ1-2; D is undetermined. Trimming shortened V by 5 bases and J by 8 bases, and 15 bases separated the two germline ends. CDR1 and CDR2 from the germline V gene are LNHDA and SQIVND (reference sequence). This CDR3 is 13 amino acids long. The variable domain in full, with the rest retrieved from reference TRBV19 and TRBJ1-2, is DGGITQSPKYLFRKEGQNVTLSCEQNLNHDAMYWYRQDPGQGLRLIYYSQIVNDFQKGDIAEGYSVSREKKESFPLTVTSAQKNPTAFYLCASSPYDSGGYTFGSGTRLTVV.

The rearrangement uses TRBV6-5 and TRBJ2-2; D unresolved. Looked up from germline, CDR1 is MNHEY and CDR2 is SVGAGI. The length of the CDR3 is 12 residues. V lost 5 bases and J lost 8, with 9 bases in between. This chain's CDR3 is CASSPRDGELFF. CDR3 nucleotides: TGTGCCAGCAGTCCGCGAGATGGGGAGCTGTTTTTT.

This clone is a singleton in its sample. The chain carries TRBV4-3 and TRBJ1-2; D unresolved. The CDR3 spans 14 residues. Trimming removed 0 bases from V and 3 bases from J, with 8 bases in between. Germline V gene data show CDR1 as LGHNA and CDR2 as YSLEER. The CDR3 DNA reads as TGCGCCAGCAGCCAAGATTGGGCGGACTATGGCTACACCTTC. Its translation is CASSQDWADYGYTF.

The chain's CDR3 is CASSQKTRRDLGAFF. In nucleotides, the CDR3 is TGCGCCAGCAGTCAAAAAACGCGAAGGGACCTAGGAGCTTTCTTT. The rearrangement joins TRBV23-1 to TRBJ1-1; a possible D gene is TRBD1 (5 bases). TRBV23-1 is known as an ORF, though its function is uncertain. The CDR3 runs 15 residues. V was trimmed by 2 bases and J by 10 bases, leaving 20 bases between them.

CDR3 in amino acids: CASSFTRQGLEKLFF. The CDR3 bases are TGTGCCAGCAGTTTCACTCGACAGGGACTCGAAAAACTGTTTTTT. The J gene is TRBJ1-4, the V gene TRBV28; 7 nucleotides match TRBD1. This CDR3 comprises 15 residues. Germline V gene data show CDR1 as MDHEN and CDR2 as SYDVKM. V gave up 3 bases and J gave up 8 bases; unmatched junction bases: 9.

This chain joins TRBV7-2 and TRBJ1-2, with D possibly being TRBD1 (6 bases). Between the trimmed V and J ends, which lost 5 bases and 3 bases, there was a span of 10 bases. CDR1 SGHTA and CDR2 FQGNSA come from the germline V gene. The CDR3 spans 13 residues. This chain's CDR3 is CASSRQEHYGYTF. The CDR3, as DNA: TGTGCCAGCAGCCGACAGGAACACTATGGCTACACCTTC.

This clone has just one count. The chain carries TRBV14 and TRBJ1-3; no firm D call. Per germline, CDR1 SGHDN and CDR2 FVKESK. Trimming removed 0 bases from V and 8 bases from J, with 5 bases in between. This CDR3 contains 12 residues. This CDR3 is CASSQDRYTIYF. The CDR3 coding sequence is TGTGCCAGCAGCCAAGATAGGTACACCATATATTTT.

The chain employs TRBV5-1 and TRBJ2-3, with a tentative D call TRBD1 (5 bases). The CDR3 has 15 residues. Germline V gives CDR1 SGHRS, CDR2 YFSETQ. Trimming left V 0 bases short and J 4 bases short, with 12 bases between. Here the CDR3 reads CASSLAPMGPDTQYF. The CDR3 DNA is TGCGCCAGCAGCTTGGCCCCGATGGGGCCAGATACGCAGTATTTT. Full variable domain (remainder filled in from reference TRBV5-1 and TRBJ2-3): KAGVTQTPRYLIKTRGQQVTLSCSPISGHRSVSWYQQTPGQGLQFLFEYFSETQRNKGNFPGRFSGRQFSNSRSEMNVSTLELGDSALYLCASSLAPMGPDTQYFGPGTRLTVL.

This chain uses TRBV7-6 with TRBJ1-6, with 9 positions matching TRBD1. Germline-derived CDR1 and CDR2 are SGHVS and FNYEAQ. The junction had 9 bases not matched to a gene; V was cut back by 8 bases and J by 7 bases. This CDR3 region has 15 residues. CDR3 region: CASAQTGTGNSPLHF. The CDR3, as DNA: TGTGCCAGCGCACAGACCGGGACAGGGAATTCACCCCTCCACTTT.

A few counts support this clone. The chain's CDR3 is CASSKDSRREAFF. CDR3 DNA: TGTGCCAGCAGCAAGGACAGCCGACGCGAAGCTTTCTTT. The V gene is TRBV12-3 or TRBV12-4, the J gene TRBJ1-1, with a weak D call TRBD1 (6 bases). The germline V and J ends were trimmed by 6 bases and 8 bases, with 16 bases remaining between them. CDR3 length equals 13 residues.

DNA for the CDR3: TGTGCCAGCAACCCACAGGTGAACACTGAAGCTTTCTTT. Its translation: CASNPQVNTEAFF. The V and J genes are TRBV6-6 and TRBJ1-1, with D perhaps matching TRBD1 (5 bases). The CDR3 is 13 residues long. V lost 7 bases and J lost 0, with 9 bases in between. Germline V gives CDR1 MNHNY, CDR2 SVGAGI (reference sequence).

The chain carries TRBV3-1 (or the pseudogene TRBV3-2) and TRBJ1-2; possibly TRBD1 for D (6 bases). V lost 4 bases to trimming and J lost 1 base, with 10 bases between them. Germline CDR1 is LGHDT and CDR2 is YNNKEL (reference sequence). CDR3 length equals 14 residues. The CDR3 sequence is CASSRTAFNYGYTF. The CDR3 DNA follows: TGTGCCAGCAGCCGGACAGCGTTTAACTATGGCTACACCTTC.

The gene calls are TRBV7-2 and TRBJ1-1; a possible D gene is TRBD1 (5 bases). Germline CDR1 SGHTA, CDR2 FQGNSA. V was trimmed by 2 bases and J by 4 bases, leaving 14 bases between them. This CDR3 is 15 amino acids long. For the CDR3, the DNA is TGTGCCAGCAGCTTATTCGAAAGGGGCCGCACTGAAGCTTTCTTT. Translation: CASSLFERGRTEAFF.

This clone was found once. The chain joins TRBV5-5 to TRBJ1-5; 7 bases are shared with TRBD1. CDR1 SGHKS and CDR2 YYEKEE come from the germline V gene (reference sequence). The V and J ends lost 0 bases and 4 bases, in that order; junction bases with no gene match: 7. CDR3 length: 16 amino acids. The CDR3 region has the DNA TGTGCCAGCAGCTTGGGGGGACAGATGAAAAATCAGCCCCAGCATTTT. Translating it yields CASSLGGQMKNQPQHF.

The rearrangement links TRBV7-2 to TRBJ1-1, with D unclear. This CDR3 has 12 residues. V lost 2 bases, J lost 7 bases, and 8 bases lay in between. Looked up from germline, CDR1 is SGHTA and CDR2 is FQGNSA. The CDR3 spells CASSLSGNEAFF. CDR3 nucleotides: TGTGCCAGCAGCTTATCGGGGAATGAAGCTTTCTTT.

The chain is built from TRBV4-3 and TRBJ2-3, with TRBD2 matching over 14 bases. The ends lost 0 bases at V and 2 bases at J; junction bases unmatched: 7. CDR1 LGHNA and CDR2 YSLEER come from the germline V gene. The CDR3 has 19 residues. CDR3 DNA sequence: TGCGCCAGCAGCCAAGATCCCGGACTAGCGGGGGGCCTCACAGATACGCAGTATTTT. This gives the protein CASSQDPGLAGGLTDTQYF.

This clone was seen only a few times. The V and J genes are TRBV11-3 and TRBJ2-2; TRBD2 aligns across 8 bases. CDR3 length equals 13 residues. The ends lost 3 bases at V and 8 bases at J; junction bases unmatched: 2. Looked up from germline, CDR1 is SGHNT and CDR2 is YENEEA. Here the CDR3 reads CASSFGLAGELFF. CDR3 sequence (DNA): TGTGCCAGCAGCTTTGGACTAGCTGGGGAGCTGTTTTTT.

The rearrangement joins TRBV7-8 to TRBJ1-5, with unresolved D. V lost 0 bases, J lost 2 bases, and 8 bases lay in between. Looked up from germline, CDR1 is SGHVS and CDR2 is FQNEAQ. The CDR3 has 15 amino acids. Written as DNA, the CDR3 is TGTGCCAGCAGCTTAGCGCCACTGGGCAATCAGCCCCAGCATTTT. Protein: CASSLAPLGNQPQHF.